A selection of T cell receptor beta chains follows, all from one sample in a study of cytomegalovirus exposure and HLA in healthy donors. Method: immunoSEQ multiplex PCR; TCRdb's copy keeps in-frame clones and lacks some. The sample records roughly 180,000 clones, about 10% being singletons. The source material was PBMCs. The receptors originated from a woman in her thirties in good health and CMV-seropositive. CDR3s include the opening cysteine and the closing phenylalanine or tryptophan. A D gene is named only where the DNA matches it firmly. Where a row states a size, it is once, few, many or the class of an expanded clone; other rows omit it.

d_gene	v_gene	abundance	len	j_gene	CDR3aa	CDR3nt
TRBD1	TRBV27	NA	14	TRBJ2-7	CASSWDSEPYEQYF	TGTGCCAGCAGCTGGGACAGCGAGCCCTACGAGCAGTACTTC
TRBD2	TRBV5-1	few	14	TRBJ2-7	CASSPTSGRYEQYF	TGCGCCAGCAGCCCGACTAGCGGACGCTACGAGCAGTACTTC
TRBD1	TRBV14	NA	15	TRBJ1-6	CASSQVAGGGSPLHF	TGTGCCAGCAGCCAAGTAGCAGGGGGCGGGTCACCCCTCCACTTT
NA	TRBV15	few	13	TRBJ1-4	CATSRGEYEKLFF	TGTGCCACCAGCAGGGGAGAGTATGAAAAACTGTTTTTT
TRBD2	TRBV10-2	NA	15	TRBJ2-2	CASSLLAGASGELFF	TGCGCCAGCAGTTTACTAGCGGGAGCTTCCGGGGAGCTGTTTTTT
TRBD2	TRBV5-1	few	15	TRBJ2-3	CASIRTSGSLDTQYF	TGCGCCAGCATCAGGACTAGCGGGAGTTTAGATACGCAGTATTTT
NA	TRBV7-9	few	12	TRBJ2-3	CASSSGHLTQYF	TGTGCCAGCAGCTCGGGACACCTTACGCAGTATTTT
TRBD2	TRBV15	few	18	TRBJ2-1	CATSRYGTSGSSYNEQFF	TGTGCCACCAGCAGATACGGGACTAGCGGGAGTTCTTACAATGAGCAGTTCTTC
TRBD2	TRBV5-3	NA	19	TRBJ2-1	CARSRQGTSGRTSYNEQFF	TGTGCCAGAAGCAGACAGGGGACTAGCGGGAGGACCTCTTACAATGAGCAGTTCTTC
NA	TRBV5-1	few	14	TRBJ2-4	CASWAGDTKNIQYF	TGCGCCAGCTGGGCAGGGGACACCAAAAACATTCAGTACTTC
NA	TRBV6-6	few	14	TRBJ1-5	CASSYSTGNQPQHF	TGTGCCAGCAGTTACTCGACAGGTAACCAGCCCCAGCATTTT
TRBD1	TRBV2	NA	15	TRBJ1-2	CASSPGGDRVNGYTF	TGTGCCAGCAGTCCCGGCGGGGACAGGGTCAATGGCTACACCTTC
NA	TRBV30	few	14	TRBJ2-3	CAWSMAGLIPTQYF	TGTGCCTGGAGTATGGCAGGTTTGATTCCTACGCAGTATTTT
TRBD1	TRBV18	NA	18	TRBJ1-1	CASSPLARQGNMNTEAFF	TGTGCCAGCTCACCTCTAGCGCGACAGGGGAACATGAACACTGAAGCTTTCTTT
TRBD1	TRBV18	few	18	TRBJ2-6	CASSPRDRGDIGANVLTF	TGTGCCAGCTCACCCCGGGACAGGGGAGATATAGGGGCCAACGTCCTGACTTTC
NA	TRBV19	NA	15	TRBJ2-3	CASSMRQDPTDTQYF	TGTGCCAGTAGTATGCGACAGGACCCCACAGATACGCAGTATTTT
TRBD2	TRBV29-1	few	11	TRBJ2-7	CSAGLVYEQYF	TGCAGCGCCGGACTAGTCTACGAGCAGTACTTC
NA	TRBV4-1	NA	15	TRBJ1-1	CASSPTGQMNTEAFF	TGCGCCAGCAGCCCCACTGGACAGATGAACACTGAAGCTTTCTTT
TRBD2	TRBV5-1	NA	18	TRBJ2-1	CASSYLGVAGVEYNEQFF	TGCGCCAGCAGCTACCTGGGGGTAGCGGGGGTGGAGTACAATGAGCAGTTCTTC
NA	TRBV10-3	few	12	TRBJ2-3	CAISESSDTQYF	TGTGCCATCAGTGAGTCTTCGGATACGCAGTATTTT
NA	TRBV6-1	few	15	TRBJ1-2	CASTETRGPGAGYTF	TGTGCCAGCACCGAGACACGAGGGCCAGGGGCTGGCTACACCTTC
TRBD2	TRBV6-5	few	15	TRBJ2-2	CASTLAGGFTGELFF	TGTGCCAGCACACTAGCGGGAGGTTTCACCGGGGAGCTGTTTTTT
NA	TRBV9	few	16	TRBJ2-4	CASSPRVGSAKNIQYF	TGTGCCAGCAGCCCGAGGGTGGGGTCAGCCAAAAACATTCAGTACTTC
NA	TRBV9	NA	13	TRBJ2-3	CASSRGGADTQYF	TGTGCCAGCAGCAGAGGCGGTGCAGATACGCAGTATTTT
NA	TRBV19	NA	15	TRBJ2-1	CASSSGLNSYNEQFF	TGTGCCAGTAGTTCGGGACTTAACTCCTACAATGAGCAGTTCTTC
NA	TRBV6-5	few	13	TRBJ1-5	CASAGREGRPQHF	TGTGCCAGCGCGGGCAGGGAGGGTCGGCCCCAGCATTTT
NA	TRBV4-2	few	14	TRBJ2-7	CASSQDNSPHEQYF	TGTGCCAGCAGCCAAGATAACAGTCCCCACGAGCAGTACTTC
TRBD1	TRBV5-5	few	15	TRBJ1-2	CASSAGQGIWYGYTF	TGTGCCAGCAGCGCAGGACAGGGTATATGGTATGGCTACACCTTC
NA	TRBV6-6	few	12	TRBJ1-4	CASEGDIEKLFF	TGTGCCAGCGAGGGGGATATTGAAAAACTGTTTTTT
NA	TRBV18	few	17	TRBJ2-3	CASSPKDMDSRTDTQYF	TGTGCCAGCTCACCTAAGGATATGGACAGTAGGACAGATACGCAGTATTTT
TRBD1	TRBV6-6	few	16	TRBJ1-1	CASSYSGQGGITEAFF	TGTGCCAGCAGTTACTCCGGACAGGGGGGAATCACTGAAGCTTTCTTT
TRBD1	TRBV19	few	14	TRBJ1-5	CASSRTGKGQPQHF	TGTGCCAGTAGTCGGACAGGGAAGGGTCAGCCCCAGCATTTT
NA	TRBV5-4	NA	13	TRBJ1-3	CASSLQGGNTIYF	TGTGCCAGCAGCTTGCAGGGTGGCAACACCATATATTTT
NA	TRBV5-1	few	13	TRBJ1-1	CASSAQGNTEAFF	TGCGCCAGCAGCGCACAGGGTAACACTGAGGCTTTCTTT
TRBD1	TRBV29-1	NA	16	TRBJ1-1	CSVVRGTGNLDTEAFF	TGCAGCGTTGTTCGGGGGACAGGGAATTTGGACACTGAAGCTTTCTTT
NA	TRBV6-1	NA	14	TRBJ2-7	CASRHGGGFYEQYF	TGTGCCAGCAGACACGGTGGAGGGTTTTACGAGCAGTACTTC
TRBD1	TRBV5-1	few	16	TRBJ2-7	CASSRWGDRGSYEQYF	TGCGCCAGCAGCCGCTGGGGGGACAGGGGCTCCTACGAGCAGTACTTC
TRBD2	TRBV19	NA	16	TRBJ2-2	CASTWGLAGFTGELFF	TGTGCCAGTACCTGGGGACTAGCGGGATTTACCGGGGAGCTGTTTTTT
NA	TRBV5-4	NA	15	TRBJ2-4	CASSDESIAKNIQYF	TGTGCCAGCAGCGATGAAAGCATAGCCAAAAACATTCAGTACTTC
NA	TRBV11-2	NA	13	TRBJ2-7	CASSLSQGYEQYF	TGTGCCAGCAGCTTAAGTCAGGGCTACGAGCAGTACTTC
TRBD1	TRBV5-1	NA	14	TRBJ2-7	CASSMTGISYEQYF	TGCGCCAGCAGCATGACAGGGATCTCCTACGAGCAGTACTTC
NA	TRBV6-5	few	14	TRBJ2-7	CATNRQGSSYEQYF	TGTGCCACCAATCGCCAGGGGAGCTCCTACGAGCAGTACTTC
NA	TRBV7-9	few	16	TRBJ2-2	CASSERGGANTGELFF	TGTGCCAGCAGCGAGAGGGGGGGCGCGAACACCGGGGAGCTGTTTTTT
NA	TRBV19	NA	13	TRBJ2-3	CASSTPRADTQYF	TGTGCCAGTAGTACTCCGAGGGCAGATACGCAGTATTTT
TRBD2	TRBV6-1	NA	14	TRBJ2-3	CARVSGRALDTQYF	TGTGCCAGAGTTAGCGGGAGGGCCCTAGATACGCAGTATTTT
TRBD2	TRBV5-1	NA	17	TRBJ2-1	CASRVGTSGSPYNEQFF	TGCGCCAGCAGAGTCGGGACTAGCGGGAGTCCCTACAATGAGCAGTTCTTC